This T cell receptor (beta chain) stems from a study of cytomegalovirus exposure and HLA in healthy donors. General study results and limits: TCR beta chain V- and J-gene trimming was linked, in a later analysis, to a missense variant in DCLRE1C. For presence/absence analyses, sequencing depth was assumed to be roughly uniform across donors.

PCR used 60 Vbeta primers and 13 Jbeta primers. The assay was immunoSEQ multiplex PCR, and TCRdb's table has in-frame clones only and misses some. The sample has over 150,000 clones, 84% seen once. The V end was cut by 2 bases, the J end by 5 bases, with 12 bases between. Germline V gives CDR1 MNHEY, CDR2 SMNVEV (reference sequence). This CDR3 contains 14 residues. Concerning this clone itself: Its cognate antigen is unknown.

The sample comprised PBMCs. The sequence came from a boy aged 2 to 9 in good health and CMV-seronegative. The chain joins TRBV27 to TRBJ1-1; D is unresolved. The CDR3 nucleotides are TGTGCCAGCAGTTTACGGGGATTGATAACTGAAGCTTTCTTT. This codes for CASSLRGLITEAFF.